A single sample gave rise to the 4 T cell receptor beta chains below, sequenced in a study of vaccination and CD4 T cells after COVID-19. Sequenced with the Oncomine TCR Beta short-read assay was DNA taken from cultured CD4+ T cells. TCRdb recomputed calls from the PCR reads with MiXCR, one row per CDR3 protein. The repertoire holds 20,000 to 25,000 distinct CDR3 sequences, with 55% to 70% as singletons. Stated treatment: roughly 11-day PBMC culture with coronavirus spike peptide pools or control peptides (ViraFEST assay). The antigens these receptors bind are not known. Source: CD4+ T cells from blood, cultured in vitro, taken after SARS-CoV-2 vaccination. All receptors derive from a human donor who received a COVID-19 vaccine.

DNA of the CDR3: TGTGCCAGCAGCTGGACAGGGGGCGGGCGAGCTTTCTTT. Translating it yields CASSWTGGGRAFF. The rearrangement joins TRBV7-9 to TRBJ1-1, with TRBD1 matching over 11 bases. Losses at the gene ends were 4 bases for V and 10 bases for J; bases not matched to a gene: 5. The CDR3 contains 13 residues. Germline CDR1 reads SEHNR; CDR2 reads FQNEAQ (reference sequence).

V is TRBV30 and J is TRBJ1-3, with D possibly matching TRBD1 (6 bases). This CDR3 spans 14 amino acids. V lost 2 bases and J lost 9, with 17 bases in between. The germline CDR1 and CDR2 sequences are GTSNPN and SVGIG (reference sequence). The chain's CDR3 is CAWSTHREWVTIYF. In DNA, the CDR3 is TGTGCCTGGAGTACTCACAGGGAGTGGGTCACCATATATTTT.

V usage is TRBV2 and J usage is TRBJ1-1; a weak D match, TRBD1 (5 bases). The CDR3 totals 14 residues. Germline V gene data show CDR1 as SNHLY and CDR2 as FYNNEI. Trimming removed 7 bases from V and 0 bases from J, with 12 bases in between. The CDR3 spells CASTQGVMNTEAFF. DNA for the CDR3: TGTGCCAGCACCCAAGGGGTAATGAACACTGAAGCTTTCTTT.

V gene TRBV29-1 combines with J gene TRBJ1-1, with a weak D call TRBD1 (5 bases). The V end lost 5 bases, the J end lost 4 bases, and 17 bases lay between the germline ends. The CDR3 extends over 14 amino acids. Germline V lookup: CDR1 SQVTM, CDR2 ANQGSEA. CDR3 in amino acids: CSVRRGSRSTEAFF. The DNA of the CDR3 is TGCAGCGTTAGGAGGGGATCAAGGAGCACTGAAGCTTTCTTT.